This T cell receptor (beta chain) is from a study of control samples from healthy donors and cancer patients. Trimming removed 1 base at V and 8 bases at J, with 9 bases between. The CDR3 is made up of 13 amino acids. Germline V lookup: CDR1 LGHNT, CDR2 FRNRAP. Method: immunoSEQ multiplex PCR; TCRdb's copy keeps in-frame clones and lacks some. The sample holds roughly 120,000 clones, about 95% seen once. Material: blood. The source is a man aged 25 to 40 in good health. The chain combines TRBV12-5 with TRBJ2-4, with D perhaps TRBD2 (6 bases). The CDR3 region is CASGLGLGHIQYF. Written as DNA, the CDR3 is TGTGCTAGTGGTTTGGGACTAGGGCACATTCAGTACTTC.